The 10 T cell receptor beta chains below all came from one sample that was sequenced in a study of control samples from healthy donors and cancer patients. Sequenced by immunoSEQ multiplex PCR; TCRdb stores in-frame clones only, minus some. The sample has about 130,000 clones, roughly 94% seen once. The sample was PBMCs. These TCRs come from a man aged 55 to 70 with colorectal cancer.

In regard to this clone: The same CDR3 arises from other DNA sequences in this sample as well. The gene calls are TRBV7-2 and TRBJ1-2, with 10 bases that match TRBD1. CDR1 is SGHTA and CDR2 is FQGNSA in the germline V gene. V shed 3 bases, J shed 2 bases, and the junction held 0 bases outside the gene matches. There are 14 residues in the CDR3. DNA for the CDR3: TGTGCCAGCAGCTTGGGACAGGGGAACTATGGCTACACCTTC. It codes for CASSLGQGNYGYTF. The full variable domain, completed using reference TRBV7-2 and TRBJ1-2, is GAGVSQSPSNKVTEKGKDVELRCDPISGHTALYWYRQSLGQGLEFLIYFQGNSAPDKSGLPSDRFSAERTGGSVSTLTIQRTQQEDSAVYLCASSLGQGNYGYTFGSGTRLTVV.

The chain combines TRBV19 with TRBJ1-1, with TRBD1 matching 7 bases. Per germline, CDR1 LNHDA and CDR2 SQIVND (reference sequence). This CDR3 comprises 13 residues. V lost 11 bases to trimming and J lost 5 bases; unmatched junction nucleotides: 11. The DNA of the CDR3 is TGTGCCTCTAAAAAGGGGGCGCCGACTGAAGCTTTCTTT. This gives the protein CASKKGAPTEAFF. Together with reference TRBV19 and TRBJ1-1, the CDR3 gives the full variable domain: DGGITQSPKYLFRKEGQNVTLSCEQNLNHDAMYWYRQDPGQGLRLIYYSQIVNDFQKGDIAEGYSVSREKKESFPLTVTSAQKNPTAFYLCASKKGAPTEAFFGQGTRLTVV.

The rearrangement uses TRBV4-1 and TRBJ2-7; D possibly corresponds to TRBD2 (6 bases). Trimming removed 1 base at V and 7 bases at J, with 11 bases between. CDR3 length: 13 residues. In germline, CDR1 is MGHRA, CDR2 YSYEKL. This chain's CDR3 is CASSQVRGLEQYF. CDR3 nucleotide sequence: TGCGCCAGCAGCCAAGTGCGGGGCCTTGAGCAGTACTTC.

The V and J genes are TRBV7-8 and TRBJ2-5, with TRBD1 matching 8 bases. With V trimmed by 7 bases and J by 4 bases, 14 bases remained unmatched. The CDR3 runs to 16 residues. Germline CDR1 SGHVS, CDR2 FQNEAQ. The CDR3 nucleotides are TGTGCCAGCACCGAGCTCGGGACAGGAGATGGAGAGACCCAGTACTTC. Protein sequence: CASTELGTGDGETQYF.

Details on this clone: Distinct nucleotide sequences in the sample also encode this CDR3. The chain combines TRBV18 with TRBJ1-1, with D unclear. This CDR3 is 12 amino acids long. V dropped 3 bases and J dropped 2 bases, with 4 bases sitting between them. The V gene's germline CDR1 is KGHSH and CDR2 LQKENI. CDR3 sequence (DNA): TGTGCCAGCTCACCCCCAAACACTGAAGCTTTCTTT. Translation gives CASSPPNTEAFF.

The V and J genes are TRBV4-1 and TRBJ1-4; no clear D gene. This CDR3 has 15 residues. CDR1 MGHRA and CDR2 YSYEKL come from the germline V gene. Trimming stripped 5 bases from V and 8 bases from J, with 18 bases between. The CDR3 DNA reads TGCGCCAGCAGCGCCCTCTGGAAAACGGGGGAAAAACTGTTTTTT. It translates to CASSALWKTGEKLFF.

The rearrangement links TRBV18 to TRBJ1-4; no clear D gene. The CDR3 length is 13 residues. CDR1 and CDR2 from the germline V gene are KGHSH and LQKENI. Trimming pared 1 base from V and 8 bases from J, leaving 8 bases between. CDR3: CASSPRTDEKLFF. The CDR3 region has the DNA TGTGCCAGCTCACCACGAACGGACGAAAAACTGTTTTTT. Filled out from reference TRBV18 and TRBJ1-4, the complete variable domain reads NAGVMQNPRHLVRRRGQEARLRCSPMKGHSHVYWYRQLPEEGLKFMVYLQKENIIDESGMPKERFSAEFPKEGPSILRIQQVVRGDSAAYFCASSPRTDEKLFFGSGTQLSVL.

The rearrangement links TRBV3-1 (or the pseudogene TRBV3-2) to TRBJ2-7; the match to TRBD2 covers 7 bases. The CDR3 is made up of 16 amino acids. The junction had 10 bases not matched to a gene; V was cut back by 2 bases and J by 3 bases. Germline assignment: CDR1 LGHDT and CDR2 YNNKEL (reference sequence). CDR3 sequence (DNA): TGTGCCAGCAGCCAAACTCCGGGACTATGGAACTACGAGCAGTACTTC. This translates into CASSQTPGLWNYEQYF.

This chain uses TRBV5-1 with TRBJ2-1; 10 bases are shared with TRBD2. CDR1 is SGHRS, CDR2 YFSETQ, per germline. The CDR3 is made up of 15 amino acids. V gave up 0 bases and J gave up 4 bases; unmatched junction bases: 1. The CDR3 loop is CASSLASGGYNEQFF. The CDR3 DNA reads as TGCGCCAGCAGCTTGGCTAGCGGGGGATACAATGAGCAGTTCTTC. The full variable domain, with the rest looked up from reference TRBV5-1 and TRBJ2-1, is KAGVTQTPRYLIKTRGQQVTLSCSPISGHRSVSWYQQTPGQGLQFLFEYFSETQRNKGNFPGRFSGRQFSNSRSEMNVSTLELGDSALYLCASSLASGGYNEQFFGPGTRLTVL.

The CDR3 DNA reads TGTGCCAGCAGCTTAGTGGGGCTAGCGTCCTACAATGAGCAGTTCTTC. Protein product: CASSLVGLASYNEQFF. This chain connects TRBV7-2 to TRBJ2-1; tentative D call: TRBD2 (6 bases). The V and J ends lost 1 base and 1 base respectively, with 11 bases between them. CDR1 is SGHTA, CDR2 FQGNSA, per germline. The CDR3 totals 16 residues.